What follows are 10 T cell receptor beta chains derived from one specimen sequenced in a study of T cells in Graves' hyperthyroidism and ophthalmopathy. TCR beta CDR3 region amplification was performed from RNA transcripts. RT-PCR in the first round (using the HTBI primer set) targeted the TCR CDR3. TCRdb processed the multiplex PCR reads anew with MiXCR; each CDR3 protein has one entry. The sample contains 450,000 to 650,000 distinct CDR3 sequences, about 15% of which appear only once. The specimen was blood. The source of these receptors is a woman younger than 30 with Graves' ophthalmopathy.

This clonotype was counted many times. The rearrangement joins TRBV12-3 or TRBV12-4 to TRBJ2-1; 7 nucleotides line up with TRBD1. The CDR3 extends over 13 amino acids. The V and J ends lost 6 bases and 9 bases, in that order; junction bases with no gene match: 8. CDR3 amino acids: CASRAEGAGEQFF. CDR3 bases: TGTGCCAGCAGGGCTGAGGGGGCGGGTGAGCAGTTCTTC.

The rearrangement uses TRBV27 and TRBJ1-2; the D gene is possibly TRBD1 (5 bases). V was clipped by 4 bases and J by 6 bases, with 24 bases between them. This CDR3 has 17 residues. CDR1 is MNHEY and CDR2 is SMNVEV in the germline V gene (reference sequence). The CDR3 loop is CASSSTREGIAIDGYTF. The CDR3 DNA sequence: TGTGCCAGCAGTTCCACCCGAGAGGGGATAGCTATAGATGGCTACACCTTC.

This clonotype occurred many times. This chain links TRBV5-6 with TRBJ2-7; TRBD1 matches 10 bases. Germline CDR1 is SGHDT and CDR2 is YYEEEE. The CDR3 runs to 15 residues. Germline trimming cut 4 bases from V and 4 bases from J; bases unmatched to any gene: 8. CDR3 coding DNA: TGTGCCAGCAGCGCCTCCGGGACAGGGGTTTACGAGCAGTACTTC. This sequence encodes CASSASGTGVYEQYF.

This clonotype was recorded many times. The chain recombines TRBV6-1 with TRBJ1-1; D perhaps matches TRBD1 (5 bases). The V gene's germline CDR1 is MNHNS and CDR2 SASEGT. Trimming left V 6 bases short and J 4 bases short, with 15 bases between. This CDR3 comprises 14 residues. CDR3 coding DNA: TGTGCCAGCAGGGATGGGGCCGGGGGCACTGAAGCTTTCTTT. Translated, it gives CASRDGAGGTEAFF.

This clonotype was observed a handful of times. The V call is TRBV15, the J call TRBJ2-7; D gene unclear. The CDR3 is 13 residues long. Germline V CDR1 and CDR2: LNHNV, YYDKDF (reference sequence). Between the trimmed V and J ends, which lost 6 bases and 4 bases, there was a span of 13 bases. The CDR3 loop is CATSSTGQYEQYF. The CDR3 coding sequence is TGTGCCACCAGTAGCACGGGCCAGTACGAGCAGTACTTC.

The sample holds many counts of this clonotype. The chain employs TRBV7-2 and TRBJ2-5; 10 nucleotides match TRBD2. This CDR3 has 14 residues. J lost 5 bases, V lost 4 bases, and 4 bases had no gene match. Germline values: CDR1 SGHTA, CDR2 FQGNSA. The CDR3 is CASSSLAGEETQYF. CDR3 bases: TGTGCCAGCAGCTCCCTAGCGGGAGAGGAGACCCAGTACTTC. Variable domain in full (rest from reference TRBV7-2 and TRBJ2-5): GAGVSQSPSNKVTEKGKDVELRCDPISGHTALYWYRQSLGQGLEFLIYFQGNSAPDKSGLPSDRFSAERTGGSVSTLTIQRTQQEDSAVYLCASSSLAGEETQYFGPGTRLLVL.

This clonotype was picked up one time. J is TRBJ1-1 and V is TRBV12-3 or TRBV12-4; 9 bases fit TRBD1. The length of the CDR3 is 15 residues. The junction had 7 bases not matched to a gene; V was cut back by 3 bases and J by 5 bases. The chain's CDR3 is CASSFGDREGTEAFF. CDR3 nucleotides: TGTGCCAGCAGTTTCGGGGACAGGGAGGGAACTGAAGCTTTCTTT.

The chain couples TRBV24-1 to TRBJ2-7; 8 bases are shared with TRBD2. Germline assignment: CDR1 KGHDR and CDR2 SFDVKD. The CDR3 runs 15 residues. J was trimmed by 1 base and V by 3 bases; bases with no gene match: 4. The CDR3 DNA reads as TGTGCCACCAGTGATAAGCGGGAGATATCCTACGAGCAGTACTTC. Protein sequence: CATSDKREISYEQYF.

This clonotype was recorded only once. The rearrangement joins TRBV7-7 to TRBJ1-1; 7 bases are shared with TRBD1. The germline V gene has CDR1 SSHAT and CDR2 FNYEAQ (reference sequence). This CDR3 is built from 14 residues. CDR3 in amino acids: CAGSGQVMNTEAFF. The CDR3 DNA sequence: TGTGCTGGCAGCGGACAGGTGATGAACACTGAAGCTTTCTTT.

This clonotype was seen at least ten times. This chain links TRBV6-1 with TRBJ1-6; D is possibly TRBD1 (5 bases). The V gene lost 6 bases and the J gene lost 8 bases, with 17 bases spanning the gap. This CDR3 region has 15 residues. The germline gives CDR1 MNHNS, CDR2 SASEGT. The CDR3 DNA sequence: TGTGCCAGCAGGACCGCCCGGCAGGGATATTCACCCCTCCACTTT. Translated: CASRTARQGYSPLHF.